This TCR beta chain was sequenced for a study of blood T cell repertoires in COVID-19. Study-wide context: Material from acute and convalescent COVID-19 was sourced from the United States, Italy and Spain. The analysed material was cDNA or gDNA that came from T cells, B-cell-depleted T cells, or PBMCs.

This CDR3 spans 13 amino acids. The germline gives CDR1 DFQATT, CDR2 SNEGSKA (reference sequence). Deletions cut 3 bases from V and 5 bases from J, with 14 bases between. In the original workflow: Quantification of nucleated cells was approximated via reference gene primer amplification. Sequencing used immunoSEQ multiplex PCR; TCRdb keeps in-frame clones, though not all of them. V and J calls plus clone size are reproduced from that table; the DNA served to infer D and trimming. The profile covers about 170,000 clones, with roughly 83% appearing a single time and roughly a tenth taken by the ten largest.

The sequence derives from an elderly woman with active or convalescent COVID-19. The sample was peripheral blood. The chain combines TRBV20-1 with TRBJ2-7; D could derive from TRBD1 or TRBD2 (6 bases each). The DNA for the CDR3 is TGCAGTGCTAGTGAGGGGGGAAGAGACGAGCAGTACTTC. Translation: CSASEGGRDEQYF.